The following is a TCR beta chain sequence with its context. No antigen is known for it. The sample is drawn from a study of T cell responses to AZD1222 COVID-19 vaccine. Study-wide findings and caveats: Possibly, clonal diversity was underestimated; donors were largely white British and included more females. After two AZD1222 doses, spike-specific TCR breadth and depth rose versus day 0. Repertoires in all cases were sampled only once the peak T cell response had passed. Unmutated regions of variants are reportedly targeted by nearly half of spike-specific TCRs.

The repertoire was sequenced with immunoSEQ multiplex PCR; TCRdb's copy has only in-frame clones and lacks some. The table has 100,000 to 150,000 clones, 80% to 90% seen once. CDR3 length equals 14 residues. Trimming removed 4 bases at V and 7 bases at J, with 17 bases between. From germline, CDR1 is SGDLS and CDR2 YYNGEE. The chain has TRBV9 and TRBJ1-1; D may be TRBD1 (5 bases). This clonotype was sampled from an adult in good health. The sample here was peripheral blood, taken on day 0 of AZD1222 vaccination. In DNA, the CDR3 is TGTGCCAGCAGCCCCTCGGGGGTTGAGGGTGAAGCTTTCTTT. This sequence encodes CASSPSGVEGEAFF. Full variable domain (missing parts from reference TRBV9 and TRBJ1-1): DSGVTQTPKHLITATGQRVTLRCSPRSGDLSVYWYQQSLDQGLQFLIQYYNGEERAKGNILERFSAQQFPDLHSELNLSSLELGDSALYFCASSPSGVEGEAFFGQGTRLTVV.